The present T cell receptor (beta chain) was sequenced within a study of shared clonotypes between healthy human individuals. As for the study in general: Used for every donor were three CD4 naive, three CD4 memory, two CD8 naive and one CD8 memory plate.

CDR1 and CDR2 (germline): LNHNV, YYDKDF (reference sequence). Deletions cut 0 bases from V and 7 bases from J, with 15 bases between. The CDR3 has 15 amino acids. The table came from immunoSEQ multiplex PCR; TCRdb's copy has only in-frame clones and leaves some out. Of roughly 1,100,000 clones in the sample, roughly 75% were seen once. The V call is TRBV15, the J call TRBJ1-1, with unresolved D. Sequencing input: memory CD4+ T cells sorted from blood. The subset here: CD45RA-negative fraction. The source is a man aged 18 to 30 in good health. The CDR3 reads CATSREVGWAFEAFF. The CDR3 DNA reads TGTGCCACCAGCAGAGAAGTAGGTTGGGCATTTGAAGCTTTCTTT. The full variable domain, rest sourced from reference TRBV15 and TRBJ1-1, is DAMVIQNPRYQVTQFGKPVTLSCSQTLNHNVMYWYQQKSSQAPKLLFHYYDKDFNNEADTPDNFQSRRPNTSFCFLDIRSPGLGDTAMYLCATSREVGWAFEAFFGQGTRLTVV.